Listed below are T cell receptor beta chains from one sample, sequenced in a study of T cell changes during pregnancy in multiple sclerosis. TCRdb's copy holds only in-frame clones and misses some; the assay was immunoSEQ multiplex PCR. The repertoire includes 40,000 to 50,000 clones, about 91% of them detected once, and under 2% sits in the top ten. Sequenced here: CD4+ T cells from peripheral blood mononuclear cells, sampled after pregnancy. The receptors here all came from a female donor in good health, enrolled as a control in a pregnancy study. Each CDR3 is given with its conserved first and last residue. D genes are given only for firm matches. Clone size is not always given. Where it is, it says once, few, many or a class for expanded clones.

>-|TRBJ1-5|TRBD1|TRBV7-2
CASSLLGQALFSNQPQHF
TGTGCCAGCAGCCTATTAGGACAGGCCCTGTTTAGCAATCAGCCCCAGCATTTT
>-|TRBJ2-1|TRBD1|TRBV10-3
CATLPGQGNEQFF
TGTGCCACCCTACCCGGACAGGGGAATGAGCAGTTCTTC
>-|TRBJ2-1|TRBD2|TRBV5-6
CASSISGTDYNEQFF
TGTGCCAGCAGCATTAGCGGGACCGACTACAATGAGCAGTTCTTC
>-|TRBJ2-6|TRBD1|TRBV4-1
CASSQDGTGGPAGANVLTF
TGCGCCAGCAGCCAAGATGGGACAGGGGGCCCTGCTGGGGCCAACGTCCTGACTTTC
>few|TRBJ1-2|TRBD1|TRBV19
CASSTATGNNYGYTF
TGTGCCAGTAGTACAGCGACAGGGAATAACTATGGCTACACCTTC
>-|TRBJ2-3|-|TRBV6-1
CASSSPSTDTQYF
TGTGCCAGCAGTTCCCCTAGCACAGATACGCAGTATTTT
>-|TRBJ2-2|TRBD2|TRBV5-1
CASSGLAGTGELFF
TGCGCCAGCAGTGGCCTAGCGGGGACCGGGGAGCTGTTTTTT
>-|TRBJ2-7|TRBD2|TRBV15
CATSRDTSASSYEQYF
TGTGCCACCAGCAGAGATACTAGCGCCAGCTCCTACGAGCAGTACTTC
>few|TRBJ1-6|-|TRBV7-8
CASSLGQKSPLHF
TGTGCCAGCAGCTTAGGACAAAAATCACCCCTCCACTTT
>-|TRBJ2-7|-|TRBV18
CASSPSSWESSYEQYF
TGTGCCAGCTCACCAAGCAGTTGGGAGAGCTCCTACGAGCAGTACTTC
>once|TRBJ2-3|-|TRBV5-1
CASRLTGSTDTQYF
TGCGCCAGCAGGCTCACAGGGTCAACAGATACGCAGTATTTT
>-|TRBJ2-1|TRBD2|TRBV19
CASSRLAGGGNEQFF
TGTGCCAGTAGTAGACTAGCGGGGGGAGGTAATGAGCAGTTCTTC
>-|TRBJ1-2|-|TRBV4-1
CASSQTGLAYGYTF
TGCGCCAGCAGCCAAACAGGGTTGGCCTATGGCTACACCTTC
>-|TRBJ1-5|TRBD1|TRBV28
CASTGGGTGNSNQPQHF
TGTGCCAGCACCGGAGGTGGGACAGGAAATAGCAATCAGCCCCAGCATTTT
>-|TRBJ2-3|-|TRBV7-2
CASSADSPDTQYF
TGTGCCAGCAGCGCGGACAGCCCAGATACGCAGTATTTT
>-|TRBJ2-2|TRBD2|TRBV29-1
CSVRGGTNTGELFF
TGCAGCGTCCGCGGGGGGACGAACACCGGGGAGCTGTTTTTT
>-|TRBJ2-1|TRBD2|TRBV28
CASSPGLAGGRYNEQFF
TGTGCCAGCAGTCCCGGACTAGCGGGGGGCCGATACAATGAGCAGTTCTTC
>once|TRBJ2-7|-|TRBV28
CASSLIRGREQYF
TGTGCCAGCAGCCTTATCAGGGGTCGCGAGCAGTACTTC
>-|TRBJ2-3|TRBD2|TRBV6-1
CASSVGGSDTQYF
TGTGCCAGCAGTGTGGGGGGGTCAGATACGCAGTATTTT
>-|TRBJ2-5|-|TRBV30
CAWSVRSETQYF
TGTGCCTGGAGTGTACGGTCGGAGACCCAGTACTTC
>-|TRBJ2-3|TRBD2|TRBV5-4
CASSLAQGGGAYHTQYF
TGTGCCAGCAGCTTGGCCCAGGGCGGGGGGGCCTATCATACGCAGTATTTT
>once|TRBJ1-3|TRBD1|TRBV28
CASSDPPGQGGGNTIYF
TGTGCCAGCAGTGACCCCCCGGGACAGGGTGGGGGAAACACCATATATTTT
>-|TRBJ2-1|TRBD2|TRBV7-3
CASSKGLAAYNEQFF
TGTGCCAGCAGCAAAGGACTAGCGGCATACAATGAGCAGTTCTTC
>-|TRBJ2-1|-|TRBV2
CASGSSGYNEQFF
TGTGCCAGCGGATCCTCAGGCTACAATGAGCAGTTCTTC
>-|TRBJ2-2|-|TRBV7-2
CASSPEPLNTGELFF
TGTGCCAGCAGCCCAGAACCACTAAACACCGGGGAGCTGTTTTTT
>-|TRBJ2-5|-|TRBV10-3
CAISDLVSRETQYF
TGTGCCATCAGTGATCTAGTATCTCGGGAGACCCAGTACTTC
>-|TRBJ2-2|-|TRBV7-2
CASSLARDTGELFF
TGTGCCAGCAGCTTAGCGCGGGACACCGGGGAGCTGTTTTTT
>-|TRBJ2-7|TRBD1|TRBV7-8
CASSLHRDRGYEQYF
TGTGCCAGCAGCTTGCACCGGGACAGGGGCTACGAGCAGTACTTC
>-|TRBJ2-3|-|TRBV6-5
CASSQASTDTQYF
TGTGCCAGCAGTCAAGCCAGCACAGATACGCAGTATTTT
>-|TRBJ2-1|TRBD2|TRBV5-4
CASSLASGIREQFF
TGTGCCAGCAGCTTGGCTAGCGGGATACGGGAGCAGTTCTTC
>once|TRBJ1-6|TRBD1|TRBV5-1
CASSWTGGNNSPLHF
TGCGCCAGCAGCTGGACAGGGGGTAATAATTCACCCCTCCACTTT
>-|TRBJ2-5|-|TRBV6-1
CASSNGQGETQYF
TGTGCCAGCAGTAATGGGCAGGGGGAGACCCAGTACTTC
>few|TRBJ1-1|-|TRBV7-9
CASSLDMNTEAFF
TGTGCCAGCAGCTTAGATATGAACACTGAAGCTTTCTTT
>-|TRBJ2-7|-|TRBV6-5
CASTLSRLSYEQYF
TGTGCCAGCACCTTATCTAGACTATCCTACGAGCAGTACTTC
>-|TRBJ2-3|TRBD2|TRBV2
CASRETRTSGGADTQYF
TGTGCCAGCAGAGAAACTCGGACTAGCGGGGGGGCGGATACGCAGTATTTT
>-|TRBJ1-5|-|TRBV7-2
CASSFGTGNQPQHF
TGTGCCAGCAGCTTCGGAACAGGCAATCAGCCCCAGCATTTT
>-|TRBJ1-4|TRBD1|TRBV5-4
CASSPGGTNEKLFF
TGTGCCAGCAGCCCAGGGGGGACTAATGAAAAACTGTTTTTT
>-|TRBJ1-2|TRBD1|TRBV2
CASTGTGGIGGGYTF
TGTGCCAGCACCGGGACAGGGGGCATTGGAGGGGGCTACACCTTC
>-|TRBJ1-2|-|TRBV28
CASSLQGGAYGYTF
TGTGCCAGCAGTTTACAGGGTGGAGCATATGGCTACACCTTC
>-|TRBJ1-2|-|TRBV28
CASSPPGGALAYGYTF
TGTGCCAGCAGTCCCCCGGGGGGGGCGTTAGCCTATGGCTACACCTTC
>-|TRBJ1-1|-|TRBV7-2
CASSPQLGRPRSEAFF
TGTGCCAGCAGCCCTCAACTAGGGAGGCCGAGGAGTGAAGCTTTCTTT
>-|TRBJ2-1|TRBD2|TRBV6-6
CASSYPSGGAFSRQFF
TGTGCCAGCAGTTACCCCTCCGGGGGGGCTTTTTCTAGGCAGTTCTTC
>-|TRBJ1-1|-|TRBV4-1
CASSLGGDLNTEAFF
TGCGCCAGCAGCCTCGGGGGGGATTTGAACACTGAAGCTTTCTTT
>-|TRBJ2-7|TRBD2|TRBV11-3
CASSQRGTSYEQYF
TGTGCCAGCAGCCAGCGGGGGACCTCCTACGAGCAGTACTTC
>-|TRBJ2-3|TRBD2|TRBV28
CASSFRGGATDTQYF
TGTGCCAGCAGTTTTCGCGGGGGGGCCACAGATACGCAGTATTTT
>-|TRBJ1-5|-|TRBV27
CASSEDWGGSNQPQHF
TGTGCCAGCAGCGAGGACTGGGGAGGAAGCAATCAGCCCCAGCATTTT
>-|TRBJ2-3|-|TRBV7-2
CASTPLNTDTQYF
TGTGCCAGCACCCCCCTAAACACAGATACGCAGTATTTT
>once|TRBJ1-2|TRBD1|TRBV5-5
CASSPPGGAVTNYGYTF
TGTGCCAGCAGCCCCCCAGGGGGCGCGGTGACTAACTATGGCTACACCTTC
>-|TRBJ2-2|TRBD1|TRBV19
CASSPGTGGWTGELFF
TGTGCCAGTAGTCCAGGGACAGGGGGCTGGACCGGGGAGCTGTTTTTT
>-|TRBJ2-2|-|TRBV7-2
CASSSRGDTGELFF
TGTGCCAGCAGCTCCAGGGGGGACACCGGGGAGCTGTTTTTT